This T cell receptor (beta chain) was profiled in a study of cytomegalovirus exposure and HLA in healthy donors (dated by TCRdb to 2015 to 2018). For context, the study as a whole: In an earlier analysis of some 610 of the donors, under 300 Gb of sequence data and approximately 120 million unique TCR beta sequences from 180 million or so T cells were reported. The study combined high-throughput TCR immunosequencing, statistical association of individual TCRs with disease status, and machine learning to predict cytomegalovirus infection status. In a later genetic analysis, genome-wide SNP genotypes for about three fifths of the 666 donors were used, and that subset was treated as a discovery cohort. The later analysis used no new phenotypic data to find candidate immune exposures, relying instead on TCR beta sequences and their occurrence across donors. The study used immunosequencing to profile the T cell repertoires of more than 650 subjects and linked those repertoires to cytomegalovirus serostatus. Of the approximately 400 genotyped donors, about 84% fell in the genetic ancestry cluster associated with self-reported Caucasian donors. A handful of DR-DQ haplotypes were handled as single units for association and clustering because linkage in the cohort was strong. An earlier analysis of around 640 of the donors used high-throughput TCR beta sequencing to judge whether each TCR beta V gene segment behaved as functional or pseudogenic. Every discovery cohort repertoire had been produced on one sequencing platform. About 320 gigabases of sequencing data and approximately 85 million unique TCR sequences were included in an early release covering about 700 HLA-typed donors. Donor age, sex, ethnicity and CMV serostatus were compiled together with the repertoire data. In a later analysis, previously published TCR beta repertoires from several hundred donors were re-analyzed and high-resolution HLA genotyping was added so that TCR occurrence patterns could be studied. Besides the first cohort of under 700 subjects, a separate validation cohort made up of some 110 different subjects was used. Class I and class II HLA loci were covered by the typing at four-digit resolution. The aim of the study was to test whether cataloging public T cell receptors could identify signatures of past pathogen exposure. Across roughly 420 genotyped donors of the cohort, an average of roughly 250,000 unique TCR beta nucleotide sequences per donor were sequenced, and roughly 17% of those sequences were non-productive. The number of typed donors differed by locus: roughly 620-630 for A, B, C, DRB1 and DQB1; 500 to 550 for DQA1; 606 for DPA1; and 400 to 480 for DPB1.

The germline V gene yields SGHNT for CDR1 and YENEEA for CDR2. Cut back by 5 bases and 3 bases, the V and J ends lie 19 bases apart. Including the terminal cysteine and phenylalanine, the CDR3 comprises 16 residues. Only the CDR3 part of the read is kept: 48 bases, read in frame from the first base. Broad study findings and their caveats: In the study, some 160 TCR beta chains were listed as associated with cytomegalovirus. Only TCR beta chains were sequenced in this cohort, and the absence of alpha or paired-chain data limited detectable features. When HLA alleles, especially DR and DQ, strongly co-occurred, TCR associations were difficult to assign to individual alleles. Most CMV-associated TCR beta chains appeared to be HLA-restricted in a later analysis, and the HLA associations seemed to be driven largely by CMV exposure. In a later analysis, about 17,000 TCR beta sequences were associated with specific HLA alleles at a false discovery rate of 0.05. The classifier was reported to diagnose cytomegalovirus status with high specificity and sensitivity in both the original cohort and the validation cohort. In a later analysis, TCR association rates were found to vary across HLA loci, with the most associated TCRs seen for DRB1 alleles and the fewest for HLA-C alleles. Because counts were too low, seventeen rarely observed V segments, including chromosome 9 orphons, were left out of the earlier analysis of 500 to 650 of the donors. A later analysis reported that several top co-occurrence clusters appeared linked to parvovirus B19, influenza, CMV and Epstein-Barr virus. In an earlier analysis of fewer than 700 of the donors, most TCR beta V segments appeared in productive rearrangements about 87% or about 30% of the time, broadly matching IMGT annotations. According to a later genetic analysis, donors in an Asian-associated ancestry cluster had fewer N-insertions in productive TCRs than the roughly 660-donor mean. A further reported finding was that TCR beta sequences accurately predicted the HLA-A and HLA-B alleles for most subjects in the first cohort. The 87-base-pair reads could not distinguish some IMGT-functional V segments, including TRBV6-2 and TRBV6-3, so those segments were excluded. Correlated functional status among segregating V segments might reflect linkage disequilibrium, but an unknown experimental factor could not be ruled out. In a later analysis, HLA-associated TCR beta chains showed more clonal expansion and lower generation probabilities than non-associated chains that were equally common. Immune exposure information for the cohort was limited to CMV serostatus. The sequencing pipeline was judged likely to have produced a cluster of highly shared sequence variants as a technical artifact. V-gene and J-gene trimming of TCR beta chains was associated with a missense DCLRE1C variant in a later genetic analysis, and the association was replicated in an independent cohort. Because HLA typing was unavailable for some donors at each locus, only the typed subset was used in association tests. In vitro tests confirmed that a few of the cytomegalovirus-associated TCR beta chains recognize cytomegalovirus antigens. Most TCR sequences were seen in very few donors, while some public TCRs were found in many individuals. It was suggested by the authors that the approach could potentially be generalized to other disease states and immunological phenotypes. Sequencing depth was assumed to be roughly uniform across donors in the presence/absence analyses, though that assumption may not hold.

Comment on this clone: Its cognate antigen has yet to be identified. One base away there is no much larger clone; base qualities are not given.

Library method: the immunoSEQ multiplex PCR assay. For the multiplex PCR, a mixture combining 60 forward primers for TCR Vbeta segments and 13 reverse primers for TCR Jbeta segments was used. The CDR3 region of rearranged TCR beta genes was amplified from genomic DNA with a multiplex PCR assay. On the Illumina HiSeq System, the amplified TCR beta libraries were sequenced as 87-base-pair reads. In the original analysis: In a later analysis, some 80 million unique TCR beta chains were counted across the roughly 610 repertoires, and roughly 11 million of these chains were shared by at least two donors. Raw reads were error-corrected and collapsed into unique sequences with a nearest-neighbor algorithm that merged closely related sequences to remove PCR and sequencing errors. To assign V, D and J gene segments, CDR3 sequences were aligned to IMGT reference sequences. For a sequence to be retained, a match of at least six nucleotides to both a V gene segment and a J gene segment was required. Rearrangements were called productive when the CDR3 lacked stop codons and stayed in frame with V and J; all others were non-productive. Following IMGT convention, CDR3 was defined as the stretch from the second conserved V-encoded cysteine up to the conserved J-encoded phenylalanine. In an earlier analysis of approximately 590 of the donors, sequences lacking an unambiguous match to a single V gene segment were excluded. An earlier analysis of roughly 590 of the donors called V segments functional above 56.7% productive rearrangements and segregating when the between-donor standard deviation exceeded 5%. A statistical classification framework was built for diagnosing cytomegalovirus status from the catalog of TCR beta chain sequences. A later analysis assigned V and J genes by comparing TCR nucleotide sequences with IMGT/GENE-DB human TR gene sequences. A later analysis assigned CDR3 sequences and most-parsimonious VDJ recombination scenarios with the TCRdist pipeline. In a later analysis, each TCR beta chain was defined by its CDR3 amino acid sequence together with its V-gene family, and reads lacking a unique V-gene family were excluded. In a later analysis, a few hundred highly shared, low-generation-probability nucleotide sequences were removed to address suspected cross-contamination and a sequencing artifact. A later analysis calculated a clonal expansion index for each public chain from normalized within-repertoire ranks of inferred template counts. In a later analysis, generation probabilities were computed using a VDJ recombination model fitted to out-of-frame rearrangements, and the results were checked against IGoR. A later analysis scored TCR-TCR, TCR-HLA and TCR-CMV co-occurrence with hypergeometric tests, applying a repertoire-size bias correction to TCR pairs. To estimate false discovery rates, a later analysis permuted the HLA or CMV assignments 20 times. In a later analysis, co-occurring TCRs were grouped using DBSCAN, with TCRdist sequence similarity added in when clustering inside HLA-allele-positive subsets. Repertoires with fewer than 30,000 or more than 120,000 public chains, plus five repertoires with anomalous nucleotide sharing, were excluded from co-occurrence clustering. TCRdb mirrors the immuneACCESS table, restricted to in-frame sequences. Some clones are absent from its copies; in checked studies, under half trace to an unresolved V gene, and the reason for the others is unknown. That table furnishes V, J and clone size, whereas the DNA furnished D and trimming. The sample table lists 95,000 or so clones, 81% of them with a count of one. The ten largest clones capture under 5.5% of the sample.

The cohort was made up of under 800 healthy bone marrow donors. All cohort members were sampled while nominally healthy, although unrecorded immune exposures were likely present. The donor was CMV seropositive and belonged to the group of 250 to 300 seropositive cohort members. Every donor gave a peripheral blood sample, and the peripheral blood mononuclear cells from that sample were used for TCR beta sequencing. Genomic DNA was extracted from the blood cell samples with the Qiagen DNeasy Blood Extraction Kit. The receptor comes from a woman in her sixties or seventies in good health and CMV-seropositive. The rearranged chain carries TRBV11-3 and TRBJ1-2; D gene: possibly TRBD1, on 5 matching bases. The sample was PBMCs. CDR3 loop: CASSHSGGYGDYGYTF. The DNA is as follows: TGTGCCAGCAGCCATTCGGGGGGGTACGGGGACTATGGCTACACCTTC.